One T cell receptor (beta chain) is described in this entry. What it recognizes is unknown. Vbeta (60) and Jbeta (13) primers were used in the PCR. Method: immunoSEQ multiplex PCR; TCRdb's copy keeps in-frame clones and lacks some. The sample comprises some 91,000 clones, around nine tenths of which are singletons, and roughly 8.3% rests with the top ten. This specimen belongs to a study of cytomegalovirus exposure and HLA in healthy donors. The V segment lost 11 bases and the J segment 0 bases; nucleotides outside the gene matches: 5. The CDR3 has 14 amino acids. In germline, CDR1 is LNHNV, CDR2 YYDKDF (reference sequence). Study results and limitations: From TCR beta sequences, most subjects' HLA-A and HLA-B alleles were reportedly predicted accurately.

This clonotype originated in a man aged 25-45 years in good health and CMV-seropositive. The chain employs TRBV15 and TRBJ2-1; 9 nucleotides align to TRBD2. The sample was PBMCs. The CDR3 region has the DNA TGTGCCGCAGGCGGGAGGGCCTCCTACAATGAGCAGTTCTTC. Translating it yields CAAGGRASYNEQFF.